This TCR beta chain is from a study of blood T cells in healthy people across ages. The CDR3 is 14 residues long. From germline, CDR1 is DFQATT and CDR2 SNEGSKA (reference sequence). V lost 4 bases and J lost 3; bases outside the gene matches: 3. Then a second PCR, running roughly 7 to 12 cycles, was carried out with a sample-barcoded 5' primer and a J-beta primer mix. TCRdb re-called the 5' RACE reads with MiXCR, one entry per CDR3 protein. Found here are about 640,000 distinct CDR3 sequences, roughly 58% of them singletons; the top ten hold roughly 34%. This clonotype came up a few times. The chain employs TRBV20-1 and TRBJ2-1, with 10 positions matching TRBD2. The source material was blood. The origin of this receptor is a man aged 55-75 years in good health. For the CDR3, the DNA is TGCAGTGCTAACCCTAGCGGGAGCTACAATGAGCAGTTCTTC. Its protein product is CSANPSGSYNEQFF.